This T cell receptor beta chain is from a study of T cell changes during pregnancy in multiple sclerosis. In germline, CDR1 is KGHSH, CDR2 LQKENI. J was trimmed by 15 bases and V by 0 bases; bases with no gene match: 8. The CDR3 has 13 amino acids. The repertoire was sequenced with immunoSEQ multiplex PCR; TCRdb's copy has only in-frame clones and lacks some. The sample contains more than 85,000 clones, almost 95% of which appear only once. Sequences were derived from peripheral blood, sampled before pregnancy. This chain connects TRBV18 to TRBJ2-1, with 7 bases aligning to TRBD2. The receptor was isolated from a female donor with multiple sclerosis, enrolled in a pregnancy study. The DNA for the CDR3 is TGTGCCAGCTCACCACCCCCCGGACTAGTGCGGTTCTTC. Translation gives CASSPPPGLVRFF.